This entry features one T cell receptor beta chain sequence. Its matching antigen is unknown. CDR3 size: 16 residues. Trimming took 0 bases from V and 7 from J; bases not matched to a gene: 9. Germline V lookup: CDR1 ENHRY, CDR2 SYGVKD. Produced via immunoSEQ multiplex PCR; TCRdb's table is partial and in-frame only. This sample has 95,000 to 150,000 clones, with about nine tenths found just once. The entry originates in a study of T cell responses to AZD1222 COVID-19 vaccine. The study, taken as a whole, reports: Baseline antibody screening turned up just 6 or 7 seropositive AZD1222 recipients. Clonal diversity may have been underestimated, and the donors were mostly white British, with more females than males. Repertoire sampling happened only post peak T cell response. Vaccine-related CD4 TCRs covered spike, predominating at 160-218 and 743-854.

This TCR derives from an adult who received the AZD1222 COVID-19 vaccine. The sequencing used peripheral blood, collected 28 days after the second AZD1222 dose. The genes are TRBV10-3 and TRBJ2-1; 7 positions agree with TRBD2. The CDR3 loop reads CAISESPGGFSNEQFF. CDR3 DNA sequence: TGTGCCATCAGTGAGTCTCCGGGGGGATTCTCTAATGAGCAGTTCTTC.